This T cell receptor beta chain was documented in a study of T cell repertoires in cytomegalovirus infection. CDR1 and CDR2 from the germline V gene are MGHRA and YSYEKL. Between the trimmed V and J ends, which lost 0 bases and 7 bases, there was a span of 10 bases. The CDR3 spans 15 residues. TCRdb reanalysed the reads using MiXCR and keeps one entry per CDR3 protein. The sample has fewer than 1,000,000 distinct CDR3 sequences; less than 40% are singletons. A word on this clonotype: No antigen is known for it.

Sequencing was performed on cultured CD8+ T cells from PBMCs, taken from culture after CMV antigen stimulation. The chain carries TRBV4-1 and TRBJ1-6, with D maybe TRBD1 (5 bases). The source of this sequence is a human donor in good health (CMV status not recorded). Some clones in this sample may be carry-over from other donors' samples. The CDR3 region is CASSQDGGPNSPLHF. The CDR3 DNA sequence: TGCGCCAGCAGCCAAGATGGGGGTCCGAATTCACCCCTCCACTTT.